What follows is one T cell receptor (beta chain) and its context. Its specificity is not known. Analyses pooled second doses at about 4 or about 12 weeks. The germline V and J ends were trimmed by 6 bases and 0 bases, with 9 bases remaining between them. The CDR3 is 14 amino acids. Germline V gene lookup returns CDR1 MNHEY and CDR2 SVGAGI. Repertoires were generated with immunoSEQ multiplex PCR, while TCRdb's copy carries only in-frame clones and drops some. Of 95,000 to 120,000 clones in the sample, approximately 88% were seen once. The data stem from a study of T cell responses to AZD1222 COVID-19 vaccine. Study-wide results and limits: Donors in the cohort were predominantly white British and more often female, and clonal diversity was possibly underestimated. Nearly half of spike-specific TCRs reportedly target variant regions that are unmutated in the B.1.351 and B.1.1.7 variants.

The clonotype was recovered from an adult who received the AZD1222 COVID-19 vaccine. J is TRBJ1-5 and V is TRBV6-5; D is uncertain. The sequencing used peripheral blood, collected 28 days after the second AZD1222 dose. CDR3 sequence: CASRTYSSNQPQHF. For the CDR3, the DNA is TGTGCCAGCAGAACGTATTCTAGCAATCAGCCCCAGCATTTT.